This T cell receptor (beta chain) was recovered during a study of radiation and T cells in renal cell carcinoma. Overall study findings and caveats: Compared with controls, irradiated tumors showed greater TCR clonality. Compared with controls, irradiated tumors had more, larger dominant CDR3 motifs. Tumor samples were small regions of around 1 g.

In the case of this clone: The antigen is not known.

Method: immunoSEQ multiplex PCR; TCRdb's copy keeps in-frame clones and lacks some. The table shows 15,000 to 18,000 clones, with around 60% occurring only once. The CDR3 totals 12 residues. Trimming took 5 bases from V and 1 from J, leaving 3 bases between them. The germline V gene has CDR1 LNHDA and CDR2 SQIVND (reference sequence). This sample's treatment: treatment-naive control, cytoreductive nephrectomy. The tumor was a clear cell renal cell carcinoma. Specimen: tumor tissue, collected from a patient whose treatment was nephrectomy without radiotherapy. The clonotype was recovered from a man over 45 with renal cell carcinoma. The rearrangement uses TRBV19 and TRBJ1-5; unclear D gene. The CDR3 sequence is CASSRSNQPQHF. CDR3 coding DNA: TGTGCCAGTAGTCGAAGCAATCAGCCCCAGCATTTT.